This T cell receptor beta chain was observed in a study of cytomegalovirus exposure and HLA in healthy donors. A note on this clone: The antigen is not known.

J lost 8 bases, V lost 1 base, and 4 bases had no gene match. CDR3 size: 14 residues. Germline V lookup: CDR1 SGDLS, CDR2 YYNGEE. The study, taken as a whole, reports: The authors listed about 170 TCR beta chains as cytomegalovirus-associated. Later on, an analysis tied 15,000 to 20,000 TCR beta sequences to HLA alleles at 0.05 false discovery rate. Later on, a genetic analysis was performed. It linked a missense variant in DCLRE1C with V- and J-gene trimming of TCR beta.

Vbeta (60) and Jbeta (13) primers were used in the PCR. TCRdb's copy holds only in-frame clones and misses some; the assay was immunoSEQ multiplex PCR. The sample has more than 95,000 clones, roughly 78% seen once; the top ten hold roughly 1.8%. The sequence was collected from a woman aged 40 to 50 in good health and CMV-seronegative. Specimen: PBMCs. The gene calls are TRBV9 and TRBJ2-1, with TRBD1 matching 9 bases. The CDR3 region is CASSVLTGGDEQFF. DNA of the CDR3: TGTGCCAGCAGCGTACTAACAGGGGGCGATGAGCAGTTCTTC.